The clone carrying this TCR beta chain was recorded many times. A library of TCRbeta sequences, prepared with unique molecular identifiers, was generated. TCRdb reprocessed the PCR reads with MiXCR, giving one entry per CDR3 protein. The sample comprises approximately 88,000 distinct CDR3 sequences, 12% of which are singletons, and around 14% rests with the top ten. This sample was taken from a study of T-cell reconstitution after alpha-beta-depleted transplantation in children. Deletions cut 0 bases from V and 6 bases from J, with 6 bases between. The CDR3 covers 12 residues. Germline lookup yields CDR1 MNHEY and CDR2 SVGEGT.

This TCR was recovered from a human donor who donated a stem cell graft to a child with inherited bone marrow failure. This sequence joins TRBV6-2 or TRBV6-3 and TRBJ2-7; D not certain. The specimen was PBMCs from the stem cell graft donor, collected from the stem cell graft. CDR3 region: CASSYSTTEQYF. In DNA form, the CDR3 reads TGTGCCAGCAGTTACTCGACGACCGAGCAGTACTTC.